This TCR beta chain was recorded in a study of CD8+ T cells in alopecia areata. Germline V gene sequence: CDR1 SNHLY, CDR2 FYNNEI. V dropped 3 bases and J dropped 8 bases, with 11 bases sitting between them. The CDR3 totals 14 residues. This clone was counted a few times. After isolation, RNA underwent reverse transcription to generate cDNA as the sequencing template. This table comes from immunoSEQ multiplex PCR, and its TCRdb copy is limited to in-frame clones, with some not included. The table lists 170,000 or so clones, around 50% of them singletons, with 14% to 15% in the top ten. The chain carries TRBV2 and TRBJ1-6, with D maybe TRBD1 (5 bases). The input for sequencing was CD4+ T cells sorted from blood, taken at week 0. The source of this sequence is a human donor with alopecia areata. The CDR3 here is CASSETTVDSPLHF. The CDR3 DNA sequence: TGTGCCAGCAGTGAGACGACAGTCGATTCACCCCTCCACTTT.